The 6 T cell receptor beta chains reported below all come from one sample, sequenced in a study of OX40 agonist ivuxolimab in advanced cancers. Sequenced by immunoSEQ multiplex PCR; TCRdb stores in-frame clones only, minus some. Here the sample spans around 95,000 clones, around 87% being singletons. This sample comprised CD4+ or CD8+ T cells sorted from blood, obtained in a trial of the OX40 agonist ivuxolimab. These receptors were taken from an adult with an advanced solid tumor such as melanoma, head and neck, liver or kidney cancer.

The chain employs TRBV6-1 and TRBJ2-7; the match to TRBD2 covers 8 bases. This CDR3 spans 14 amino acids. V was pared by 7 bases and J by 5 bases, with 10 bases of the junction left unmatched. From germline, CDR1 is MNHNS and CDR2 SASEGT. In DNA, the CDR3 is TGTGCCAGCACTCTAGCGGGTTCTATTAACGAGCAGTACTTC. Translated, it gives CASTLAGSINEQYF.

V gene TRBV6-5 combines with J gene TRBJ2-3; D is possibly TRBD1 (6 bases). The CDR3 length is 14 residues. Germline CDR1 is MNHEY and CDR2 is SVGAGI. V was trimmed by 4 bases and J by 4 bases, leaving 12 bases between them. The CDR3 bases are TGTGCCAGCAGTTCGAACGCAGGGGCAGATACGCAGTATTTT. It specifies CASSSNAGADTQYF.

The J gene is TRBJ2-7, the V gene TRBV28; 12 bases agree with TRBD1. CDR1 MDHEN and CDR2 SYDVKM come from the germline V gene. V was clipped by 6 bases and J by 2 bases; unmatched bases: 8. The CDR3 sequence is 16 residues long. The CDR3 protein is CASRGLGDRGPYEQYF. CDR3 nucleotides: TGTGCCAGCAGAGGTTTGGGGGACAGGGGGCCCTACGAGCAGTACTTC.

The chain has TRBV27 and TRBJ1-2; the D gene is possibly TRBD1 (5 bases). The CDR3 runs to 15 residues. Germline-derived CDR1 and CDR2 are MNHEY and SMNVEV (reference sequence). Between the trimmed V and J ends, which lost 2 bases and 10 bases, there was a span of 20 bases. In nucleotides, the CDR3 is TGTGCCAGCAGTTTAGGGACTGATCCCAGTAGTGTCTACACCTTC. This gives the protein CASSLGTDPSSVYTF.

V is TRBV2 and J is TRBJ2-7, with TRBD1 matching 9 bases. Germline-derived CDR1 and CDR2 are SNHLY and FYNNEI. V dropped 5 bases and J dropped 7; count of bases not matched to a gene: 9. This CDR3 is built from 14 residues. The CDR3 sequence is CASSLRDRVVEQYF. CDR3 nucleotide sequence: TGTGCCAGCAGTCTCCGGGACAGGGTAGTTGAGCAGTACTTC.

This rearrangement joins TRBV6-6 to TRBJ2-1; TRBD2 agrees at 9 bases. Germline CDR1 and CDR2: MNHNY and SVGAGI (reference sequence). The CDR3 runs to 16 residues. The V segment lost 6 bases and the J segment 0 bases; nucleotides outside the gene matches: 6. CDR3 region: CASRQAGGLSYNEQFF. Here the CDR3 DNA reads TGTGCCAGCAGACAAGCGGGAGGCCTCTCCTACAATGAGCAGTTCTTC.